A selection of T cell receptor beta chains follows, all from one sample in a study of cytomegalovirus exposure and HLA in healthy donors. Produced via immunoSEQ multiplex PCR; TCRdb's table is partial and in-frame only. The table lists about 130,000 clones, about 80% of them singletons. The sequenced material came from PBMCs. These receptors originate from a human donor in good health. CDR3s include the opening cysteine and the closing phenylalanine or tryptophan.

TRBJ1-4 | 14 | TRBV28 | CASHVAGKREKLFF
TRBJ1-1 | 19 | TRBV2 | CASSEGPAVWGQWNTEAFF
TRBJ2-7 | 13 | TRBV6-1 | CASSEEEGWEQYF
TRBJ1-1 | 18 | TRBV9 | CASSAILGGPLFHAEAFF
TRBJ2-7 | 15 | TRBV7-9 | CASSFRQGQENEQYF
TRBJ2-7 | 13 | TRBV4-1 | CASSPRTAYEQYF
TRBJ2-1 | 14 | TRBV9 | CASSQYRGGNEQFF
TRBJ2-1 | 13 | TRBV5-1 | CASAIPGHNEQFF
TRBJ1-6 | 15 | TRBV7-6 | CASSLLQGGESPLHF
TRBJ2-1 | 14 | TRBV5-6 | CASSMEQGQNEQFF
TRBJ2-2 | 18 | TRBV5-1 | CASSLNPTPSSNTGELFF
TRBJ1-5 | 15 | TRBV4-3 | CASSQMGHPNQPQHF
TRBJ2-5 | 13 | TRBV7-2 | CASRTYAQETQYF
TRBJ1-1 | 16 | TRBV5-4 | CASSFIETGLNTEAFF
TRBJ1-2 | 12 | TRBV28 | CASSTGGPGYTF
TRBJ2-2 | 14 | TRBV2 | CASRQLPNTGELFF
TRBJ2-7 | 15 | TRBV4-1 | CASSLTSGNGYEQYF
TRBJ2-7 | 14 | TRBV9 | CASSVGTGGEGQYF
TRBJ2-7 | 14 | TRBV19 | CASSNPGSSYEQYF
TRBJ2-3 | 16 | TRBV5-1 | CASSPPGTGSADTQYF
TRBJ2-3 | 13 | TRBV9 | CASSGQWPDTQYF
TRBJ1-4 | 13 | TRBV6-5 | CASSHGGVEKLFF